The rows below give T cell receptor beta chains drawn from one sample of a study of blood T cells in healthy people across ages. TCRdb fed the 5' RACE reads into MiXCR, producing one record per CDR3 protein. The data show about 1 million distinct CDR3 sequences, 40% to 55% seen once. Sequencing was carried out using blood. These receptors all stem from a woman aged 55-70 years in good health. CDR3s include the opening cysteine and the closing phenylalanine or tryptophan. The order of the fields is D gene, V gene, CDR3 length, J gene, clone size, CDR3 protein, CDR3 DNA. The D gene is left open where the match is weak. Some rows mark clone size as missing; the rest say once, few, many or name a class of expanded clone.

D: TRBD1; V: TRBV7-9; length: 13; J: TRBJ1-2; size: -; CDR3: CASRHRGARGYTF; DNA: TGTGCCAGCAGACACAGGGGCGCCAGGGGCTACACCTTC
D: -; V: TRBV2; length: 16; J: TRBJ2-4; size: few; CDR3: CASSVEGGKGQDIQYF; DNA: TGTGCCAGCAGTGTCGAGGGTGGAAAGGGTCAGGACATTCAGTACTTC
D: -; V: TRBV12-3/TRBV12-4; length: 13; J: TRBJ2-1; size: -; CDR3: CASTNYAGNEQFF; DNA: TGTGCCAGCACCAACTACGCGGGTAATGAGCAGTTCTTC
D: -; V: TRBV6-1; length: 13; J: TRBJ1-2; size: few; CDR3: CASSETGQRGYTF; DNA: TGTGCCAGCAGTGAAACAGGGCAGCGTGGCTACACCTTC
D: -; V: TRBV12-3/TRBV12-4; length: 13; J: TRBJ1-2; size: -; CDR3: CASSLPGVKGYTF; DNA: TGTGCCAGCAGCCTTCCGGGAGTGAAAGGCTACACCTTC
D: -; V: TRBV20-1; length: 14; J: TRBJ2-5; size: few; CDR3: CSATSARGGETQYF; DNA: TGCAGTGCTACCAGCGCGAGGGGGGGAGAGACCCAGTACTTC
D: TRBD1; V: TRBV6-2/TRBV6-3; length: 13; J: TRBJ2-1; size: -; CDR3: CASSPGRGYEQFF; DNA: TGTGCCAGCAGTCCCGGCAGGGGGTATGAGCAGTTCTTC
D: -; V: TRBV29-1; length: 13; J: TRBJ1-2; size: -; CDR3: CSVYREAGYGYTF; DNA: TGCAGCGTTTACAGGGAGGCGGGCTATGGCTACACCTTC
D: TRBD1; V: TRBV7-6; length: 13; J: TRBJ2-7; size: -; CDR3: CASSSDREDEQYF; DNA: TGTGCCAGCAGCTCGGACAGGGAAGACGAGCAGTACTTC
D: -; V: TRBV29-1; length: 16; J: TRBJ2-3; size: -; CDR3: CSASGGTAYSTDTQYF; DNA: TGCAGCGCCAGTGGCGGGACAGCGTATAGCACAGATACGCAGTATTTT
D: -; V: TRBV4-1; length: 16; J: TRBJ1-5; size: -; CDR3: CASSQEGIIGNQPQHF; DNA: TGCGCCAGCAGCCAAGAAGGCATTATAGGGAATCAGCCCCAGCATTTT
D: -; V: TRBV5-1; length: 15; J: TRBJ2-3; size: -; CDR3: CASSLFGSGTDTQYF; DNA: TGCGCCAGCAGCTTGTTCGGGAGTGGCACAGATACGCAGTATTTT
D: TRBD1; V: TRBV2; length: 16; J: TRBJ2-1; size: -; CDR3: CASSGSRDRKYNEQFF; DNA: TGTGCCAGCAGTGGGTCCCGGGACAGGAAGTACAATGAGCAGTTCTTC
D: TRBD2; V: TRBV20-1; length: 12; J: TRBJ2-1; size: -; CDR3: CSARAKLAEQFF; DNA: TGCAGTGCTAGAGCGAAACTAGCGGAGCAGTTCTTC
D: TRBD2; V: TRBV9; length: 14; J: TRBJ2-1; size: -; CDR3: CASSEGLAGGGQFF; DNA: TGTGCCAGCAGCGAGGGACTAGCGGGAGGGGGGCAGTTCTTC
D: TRBD1; V: TRBV7-2; length: 16; J: TRBJ1-1; size: -; CDR3: CASSLLVGQGSTEAFF; DNA: TGTGCCAGCAGCTTATTGGTGGGACAGGGAAGCACTGAAGCTTTCTTT
D: -; V: TRBV11-1; length: 15; J: TRBJ2-7; size: -; CDR3: CASSPGRFARYEQYF; DNA: TGTGCCAGCAGCCCCGGGCGGTTCGCTAGGTACGAGCAGTACTTC
D: TRBD1; V: TRBV11-2; length: 15; J: TRBJ2-7; size: -; CDR3: CASSLAGDSSYEQYF; DNA: TGTGCCAGCAGCTTAGCTGGGGACAGCTCCTACGAGCAGTACTTC
D: -; V: TRBV12-3/TRBV12-4; length: 15; J: TRBJ2-7; size: -; CDR3: CASSLRAITGYEQYF; DNA: TGTGCCAGCAGTTTACGGGCGATTACGGGGTACGAGCAGTACTTC
D: TRBD1; V: TRBV6-5; length: 17; J: TRBJ2-5; size: -; CDR3: CASSYTGTGGLWGTRYF; DNA: TGTGCCAGCAGTTATACCGGCACAGGGGGCCTGTGGGGGACCCGGTACTTC
D: -; V: TRBV12-3/TRBV12-4; length: 17; J: TRBJ2-5; size: few; CDR3: CASSPRTGQDYQETQYF; DNA: TGTGCCAGCAGTCCGAGGACGGGCCAGGACTACCAAGAGACCCAGTACTTC
D: TRBD2; V: TRBV7-9; length: 16; J: TRBJ2-1; size: -; CDR3: CASSHGTSGKFDEQFF; DNA: TGTGCCAGCAGCCACGGGACTAGCGGGAAATTTGATGAGCAGTTCTTC
D: TRBD1; V: TRBV2; length: 13; J: TRBJ1-2; size: -; CDR3: CASKPTGVPGYTF; DNA: TGTGCCAGCAAACCGACAGGGGTTCCTGGCTACACCTTC
D: -; V: TRBV14; length: 15; J: TRBJ2-6; size: few; CDR3: CASSQQRAGANVLTF; DNA: TGTGCCAGCAGCCAACAGAGGGCTGGGGCCAACGTCCTGACTTTC
D: -; V: TRBV27; length: 12; J: TRBJ2-4; size: -; CDR3: CASKAGAREQYF; DNA: TGTGCCAGCAAAGCAGGGGCGCGTGAGCAGTACTTC
D: TRBD1; V: TRBV11-1; length: 13; J: TRBJ2-3; size: -; CDR3: CASSFLDRGSQYF; DNA: TGTGCCAGCAGCTTCTTGGACAGGGGTTCGCAGTATTTT
D: -; V: TRBV20-1; length: 14; J: TRBJ2-4; size: few; CDR3: CSAPSEGLRNIQYF; DNA: TGCAGTGCTCCGAGTGAAGGTCTTCGAAACATTCAGTACTTC
D: TRBD2; V: TRBV7-9; length: 15; J: TRBJ2-1; size: -; CDR3: CASRPGTSGDLVQFF; DNA: TGTGCCAGCAGACCTGGGACTAGCGGGGACCTGGTACAGTTCTTC
D: -; V: TRBV12-3/TRBV12-4; length: 15; J: TRBJ1-3; size: -; CDR3: CASSLGGGSGNTIYF; DNA: TGTGCCAGCAGTTTAGGGGGGGGCTCTGGAAACACCATATATTTT
D: -; V: TRBV15; length: 17; J: TRBJ2-1; size: -; CDR3: CATSRERGVGSYNEQFF; DNA: TGTGCCACCAGCAGAGAGAGGGGGGTAGGCTCCTACAATGAGCAGTTCTTC
D: -; V: TRBV11-2; length: 13; J: TRBJ1-6; size: -; CDR3: CASSYLQGTLLHF; DNA: TGTGCCAGCAGCTACCTACAGGGCACCCTCCTCCACTTT
D: -; V: TRBV27; length: 15; J: TRBJ2-1; size: few; CDR3: CATTPRDNINNEQFF; DNA: TGTGCCACAACCCCTCGGGACAATATAAACAATGAGCAGTTCTTC
D: TRBD2; V: TRBV12-3/TRBV12-4; length: 16; J: TRBJ2-3; size: few; CDR3: CASSSLAGGPTDTQYF; DNA: TGTGCCAGCAGTTCCCTAGCGGGAGGACCCACAGATACGCAGTATTTT
D: -; V: TRBV7-9; length: 15; J: TRBJ2-3; size: -; CDR3: CASSLAAGSRDTQYF; DNA: TGTGCCAGCAGCTTAGCAGCAGGGTCTAGGGATACGCAGTATTTT
D: -; V: TRBV7-9; length: 16; J: TRBJ2-5; size: many; CDR3: CASSLVLRVGQETQYF; DNA: TGTGCCAGCAGCTTAGTATTGAGGGTAGGACAAGAGACCCAGTACTTC
D: TRBD1; V: TRBV29-1; length: 15; J: TRBJ1-5; size: -; CDR3: CSVSHGQGANQPQHF; DNA: TGCAGCGTTTCCCATGGACAGGGCGCCAATCAGCCCCAGCATTTT
D: -; V: TRBV5-5; length: 14; J: TRBJ2-7; size: -; CDR3: CASSFAVGSYEQYF; DNA: TGTGCCAGCAGCTTCGCGGTGGGGTCCTACGAGCAGTACTTC
D: -; V: TRBV20-1; length: 14; J: TRBJ2-7; size: -; CDR3: CSARSPEPYYEQYF; DNA: TGCAGTGCCCGCTCCCCAGAACCATACTACGAGCAGTACTTC
D: TRBD1; V: TRBV27; length: 15; J: TRBJ2-7; size: many; CDR3: CASSPSTGGSYEQYF; DNA: TGTGCCAGCAGTCCGTCGACAGGGGGCTCCTACGAGCAGTACTTC
D: TRBD2; V: TRBV14; length: 17; J: TRBJ2-5; size: -; CDR3: CASSSRGGAGGKETQYF; DNA: TGTGCCAGCAGCTCCCGGGGGGGAGCGGGAGGTAAAGAGACCCAGTACTTC
D: -; V: TRBV27; length: 14; J: TRBJ1-5; size: -; CDR3: CASSFRGSNQPQHF; DNA: TGTGCCAGCAGTTTTCGAGGCAGCAATCAGCCCCAGCATTTT
D: TRBD1; V: TRBV7-9; length: 16; J: TRBJ1-5; size: -; CDR3: CASSLVGTGGVQPQHF; DNA: TGTGCCAGCAGCTTAGTAGGGACAGGTGGCGTTCAGCCCCAGCATTTT
D: TRBD2; V: TRBV18; length: 18; J: TRBJ2-1; size: -; CDR3: CASSPRAGTSGNGDEQFF; DNA: TGTGCCAGCTCACCACGCGCCGGGACTAGCGGGAATGGCGATGAGCAGTTCTTC
D: TRBD2; V: TRBV20-1; length: 15; J: TRBJ2-3; size: -; CDR3: CSAREGAGVRDTQYF; DNA: TGCAGTGCTAGAGAAGGGGCGGGAGTTAGAGATACGCAGTATTTT
D: -; V: TRBV18; length: 15; J: TRBJ1-4; size: once; CDR3: CASSPNNRANEKLFF; DNA: TGTGCCAGCTCACCTAACAACAGGGCTAATGAAAAACTGTTTTTT
D: TRBD2; V: TRBV2; length: 16; J: TRBJ2-1; size: -; CDR3: CASSEVAGGTYNEQFF; DNA: TGTGCCAGCAGTGAAGTGGCCGGGGGGACCTACAATGAGCAGTTCTTC
D: -; V: TRBV12-3/TRBV12-4; length: 13; J: TRBJ1-5; size: -; CDR3: CASSQTTNQPQHF; DNA: TGTGCCAGCAGCCAGACAACAAATCAGCCCCAGCATTTT
D: TRBD1; V: TRBV11-2; length: 16; J: TRBJ1-6; size: -; CDR3: CASSHPGTGLSSPLHF; DNA: TGTGCCAGCAGCCATCCCGGGACAGGGTTATCGTCACCCCTCCACTTT